This T cell receptor beta chain was found in a study of blood T cell repertoires in COVID-19. Clones were read by immunoSEQ multiplex PCR, and TCRdb kept only the in-frame ones, dropping some. The sample shows around 200,000 clones, approximately 90% of them seen only once. Sequenced input: peripheral blood. The clonotype comes from a man aged 40-49 years with acute or convalescent COVID-19.

The CDR3 bases are TGTGCCAGCAGCTCGTTAAAGGACAGGGCCTACAATGAGCAGTTCTTC. Its translation is CASSSLKDRAYNEQFF. V usage is TRBV5-4 and J usage is TRBJ2-1, with 8 bases identical to TRBD1. Trimming cost V 3 bases and J 2 bases; bases outside gene matches: 7. Germline CDR1 and CDR2: SGHNT and YYREEE (reference sequence). The CDR3 runs to 16 residues. The full variable domain, its missing parts supplied by reference TRBV5-4 and TRBJ2-1, is ETGVTQSPTHLIKTRGQQVTLRCSSQSGHNTVSWYQQALGQGPQFIFQYYREEENGRGNFPPRFSGLQFPNYSSELNVNALELDDSALYLCASSSLKDRAYNEQFFGPGTRLTVL.